One and the same sample provided the 5 T cell receptor beta chains below, sequenced in a study of blood T cell repertoires in COVID-19. Sequencing was performed with immunoSEQ multiplex PCR; in TCRdb, only in-frame clones are kept and a portion is missing. The sample has hundreds of thousands of clones, roughly 85% seen once. The sequencing input was peripheral blood. The receptor source for this set is a man in his fifties with active or convalescent COVID-19.

CDR3 in amino acids: CATSRPTSEKLFF. The DNA for the CDR3 is TGTGCCACCAGCAGGCCCACGAGCGAAAAACTGTTTTTT. V is TRBV15 and J is TRBJ1-4; D not resolved. The CDR3 extends over 13 amino acids. Germline CDR1 LNHNV, CDR2 YYDKDF (reference sequence). Trimming cost V 3 bases and J 8 bases, with 10 bases left between them.

This clone was seen a handful of times. This rearrangement joins TRBV5-5 to TRBJ1-1; 7 bases map to TRBD1. The CDR3 spans 15 residues. From germline, CDR1 is SGHKS and CDR2 YYEKEE (reference sequence). With V trimmed by 5 bases and J by 1 base, 8 bases remained unmatched. DNA for the CDR3: TGTGCCAGCAGGCTAGACAGGGCCCCGAACACTGAAGCTTTCTTT. This sequence encodes CASRLDRAPNTEAFF.

The J gene is TRBJ1-2, the V gene TRBV19; D is undetermined. The V gene lost 3 bases and the J gene lost 0 bases, with 5 bases spanning the gap. Germline CDR1 reads LNHDA; CDR2 reads SQIVND (reference sequence). This CDR3 comprises 13 residues. DNA of the CDR3: TGTGCCAGTAGTATCGGTTCTAACTATGGCTACACCTTC. Amino acids: CASSIGSNYGYTF.

The gene calls are TRBV12-3 or TRBV12-4 and TRBJ2-7; 10 bases are shared with TRBD1. Trimming cost V 4 bases and J 8 bases; bases outside gene matches: 5. The CDR3 spans 13 residues. CDR3 nucleotides: TGTGCCAGCAGTTACGGACAGGGGGGCAAGCAGTACTTC. Protein: CASSYGQGGKQYF.

The chain has TRBV6-5 and TRBJ2-3, with 8 bases lining up with TRBD1. This CDR3 has 14 amino acids. CDR1 and CDR2 (germline): MNHEY, SVGAGI. Trimming at V came to 6 bases and at J to 2 bases, leaving 4 bases not matched to a gene. The CDR3 DNA reads as TGTGCCAGCAGGAGGGACAGGTACACAGATACGCAGTATTTT. Encoded protein: CASRRDRYTDTQYF.